The 18 T cell receptor beta chains presented below share a single source sample, sequenced in a study of blood T cell repertoires in COVID-19. Data came from immunoSEQ multiplex PCR; TCRdb stores just in-frame clones and leaves some out. The sample lists 18,000 or so clones; about 81% were seen once. The sample comprised peripheral blood. The receptor set was obtained from a middle-aged man with active or convalescent COVID-19.

The rearrangement uses TRBV18 and TRBJ1-1; 7 nucleotides align to TRBD1. Germline lookup yields CDR1 KGHSH and CDR2 LQKENI. This CDR3 has 13 residues. The V and J ends lost 5 bases and 1 base, in that order; junction bases with no gene match: 1. The CDR3 spells CASSGQANTEAFF. CDR3 coding DNA: TGTGCCAGCTCAGGACAGGCGAACACTGAAGCTTTCTTT.

This sequence joins TRBV25-1 and TRBJ1-2, with 8 bases identical to TRBD1. Looked up from germline, CDR1 is MGHDK and CDR2 is SYGVNS. This CDR3 comprises 14 residues. V lost 5 bases to trimming and J lost 2 bases; unmatched junction nucleotides: 4. The CDR3: CASSRTGRNYGYTF. As DNA, the CDR3 is TGTGCCAGCAGTCGGACAGGGCGAAACTATGGCTACACCTTC.

This clone is medium-sized in the sample. V gene TRBV25-1 combines with J gene TRBJ1-3, with D maybe TRBD1 (6 bases). V shed 4 bases and J shed 7 bases, with 11 bases lying between them. CDR3 size: 13 residues. Germline values: CDR1 MGHDK, CDR2 SYGVNS. Written as DNA, the CDR3 is TGTGCCAGCAGTGTGGGACACTGGAACACCATATATTTT. Amino acids: CASSVGHWNTIYF.

This chain links TRBV7-3 with TRBJ2-1; no reliable D call. The CDR3 has 14 amino acids. CDR1 and CDR2 (germline): SGHTA, FQGTGA. V was pared by 5 bases and J by 1 base, with 9 bases between. The CDR3 bases are TGTGCCAGCAGCCAGAGGCAGTCCTACAATGAGCAGTTCTTC. It encodes CASSQRQSYNEQFF.

This clone is medium-sized (0.01 to 0.1%) within its sample. The V gene is TRBV18, the J gene TRBJ2-7; D possibly corresponds to TRBD1 (6 bases). The V end lost 1 base, the J end lost 6 bases, and 16 bases lay between the germline ends. The length of the CDR3 is 15 residues. Germline V gene data show CDR1 as KGHSH and CDR2 as LQKENI. The CDR3 protein is CASSPRDNPWGEQYF. The CDR3 region has the DNA TGTGCCAGCTCACCACGGGACAACCCCTGGGGCGAGCAGTACTTC.

J is TRBJ1-1 and V is TRBV6-5, with D perhaps TRBD1 (5 bases). Germline V lookup: CDR1 MNHEY, CDR2 SVGAGI. V was pared by 8 bases and J by 3 bases, with 13 bases between. CDR3 length equals 13 residues. CDR3 in amino acids: CASRTGGDTEAFF. The CDR3 coding sequence is TGTGCCAGCCGGACGGGGGGGGACACTGAAGCTTTCTTT.

This chain connects TRBV10-3 to TRBJ2-7, with TRBD2 identical over 7 bases. V lost 4 bases and J lost 6; bases outside the gene matches: 12. Germline CDR1 reads ENHRY; CDR2 reads SYGVKD. The CDR3 covers 15 residues. In DNA, the CDR3 is TGTGCCATCAGTGGGGGGGGAGTGGCGTTTGGCGAGCAGTACTTC. Protein: CAISGGGVAFGEQYF.

This clone showed up just once. The chain joins TRBV10-3 to TRBJ2-1, with 8 bases lining up with TRBD2. Germline V gene data show CDR1 as ENHRY and CDR2 as SYGVKD. The CDR3 is 15 residues long. With V trimmed by 0 bases and J by 4 bases, 2 bases remained unmatched. The DNA of the CDR3 is TGTGCCATCAGTGAGTCAAGCGGGGGTTACAATGAGCAGTTCTTC. It translates to CAISESSGGYNEQFF.

This clone was seen only once. A junction boundary mismatches the germline segment, possibly from a read error. The rearrangement links TRBV29-1 to TRBJ1-1; D call uncertain. Germline loops: CDR1 SQVTM, CDR2 ANQGSEA. CDR3 length equals 14 residues. The chain's CDR3 is CSVEGSYLNSEAFF. CDR3 sequence (DNA): TGCAGCGTTGAAGGCTCCTATTTAAACAGTGAAGCTTTCTTT. The full variable domain, its missing parts supplied by reference TRBV29-1 and TRBJ1-1, is SAVISQKPSRDICQRGTSLTIQCQVDSQVTMMFWYRQQPGQSLTLIATANQGSEATYESGFVIDKFPISRPNLTFSTLTVSNMSPEDSSIYLCSVEGSYLNSEAFFGQGTRLTVV.

CDR3 in DNA: TGTGCCAGCACAGACAGGGCCCCAAACAATGAGCAGTTCTTC. This gives the protein CASTDRAPNNEQFF. V gene TRBV27 combines with J gene TRBJ2-1; TRBD1 matches 7 bases. This CDR3 region has 14 residues. The ends lost 7 bases at V and 5 bases at J; junction bases unmatched: 8. CDR1 MNHEY and CDR2 SMNVEV come from the germline V gene (reference sequence).

The chain is built from TRBV11-1 and TRBJ2-1; D not certain. Germline-derived CDR1 and CDR2 are SGHAT and FQDESV (reference sequence). The germline V and J ends were trimmed by 2 bases and 9 bases, with 11 bases remaining between them. This CDR3 has 13 residues. CDR3 coding DNA: TGTGCCAGCAGCTTACCGAGGATGGGTGAGCAGTTCTTC. This sequence encodes CASSLPRMGEQFF.

The gene calls are TRBV5-1 and TRBJ1-5, with no clear D. The CDR3 covers 13 residues. The V gene's germline CDR1 is SGHRS and CDR2 YFSETQ. The ends were cut back, 5 bases at V and 4 bases at J, with 10 bases in the middle. DNA of the CDR3: TGCGCCAGCAGTGACACTCCTAATCAGCCCCAGCATTTT. Protein sequence: CASSDTPNQPQHF.

The DNA of the CDR3 is TGTGCCAGCAGCTTAGCGTACGGAGGGGAGACCCAGTACTTC. Its protein is CASSLAYGGETQYF. The V and J genes are TRBV7-2 and TRBJ2-5; weak D call: TRBD2 (6 bases). This CDR3 is built from 14 residues. V was clipped by 0 bases and J by 5 bases, with 10 bases between them. Germline V CDR1 and CDR2: SGHTA, FQGNSA.

The rearrangement joins TRBV19 to TRBJ1-1; a possible D gene is TRBD1 (5 bases). The CDR3 extends over 13 amino acids. Deletions cut 1 base from V and 8 bases from J, with 11 bases between. CDR1 and CDR2 from the germline V gene are LNHDA and SQIVND (reference sequence). CDR3 loop: CASSIGGDLEAFF. In DNA, the CDR3 is TGTGCCAGTAGTATAGGCGGGGACTTAGAAGCTTTCTTT. The complete variable domain, with remaining parts taken from reference TRBV19 and TRBJ1-1, reads DGGITQSPKYLFRKEGQNVTLSCEQNLNHDAMYWYRQDPGQGLRLIYYSQIVNDFQKGDIAEGYSVSREKKESFPLTVTSAQKNPTAFYLCASSIGGDLEAFFGQGTRLTVV.

This clone was seen more than once but under ten times. The chain couples TRBV5-4 to TRBJ1-1, with D unresolved. The CDR3 extends over 14 amino acids. Germline CDR1 and CDR2: SGHNT and YYREEE (reference sequence). With 5 bases removed from V and 1 base from J, the gap between germline ends came to 12 bases. In nucleotides, the CDR3 is TGTGCCAGCAGTATACGACTCGCGAACACTGAAGCTTTCTTT. As protein: CASSIRLANTEAFF. Variable domain in full (rest from reference TRBV5-4 and TRBJ1-1): ETGVTQSPTHLIKTRGQQVTLRCSSQSGHNTVSWYQQALGQGPQFIFQYYREEENGRGNFPPRFSGLQFPNYSSELNVNALELDDSALYLCASSIRLANTEAFFGQGTRLTVV.

The chain uses TRBV27 and TRBJ1-4; tentative D call: TRBD1 (6 bases). The CDR3 has 12 residues. V lost 6 bases and J lost 8, with 10 bases in between. The germline CDR1 and CDR2 sequences are MNHEY and SMNVEV (reference sequence). This chain's CDR3 is CASSRGDEKLFF. The CDR3 region has the DNA TGTGCCAGCAGCAGGGGAGACGAAAAACTGTTTTTT.

The rearrangement joins TRBV6-4 to TRBJ2-3; 7 bases fit TRBD2. This CDR3 is built from 15 residues. Germline CDR1 reads MRHNA; CDR2 reads SNTAGT. V was clipped by 4 bases and J by 2 bases; unmatched bases: 6. For the CDR3, the DNA is TGTGCCAGCAGTGTAGGCGGGGGATACACAGATACGCAGTATTTT. This gives the protein CASSVGGGYTDTQYF.

The rearrangement uses TRBV19 and TRBJ2-4; 10 bases are a match to TRBD1. CDR1 and CDR2 (germline): LNHDA, SQIVND (reference sequence). The CDR3 runs 15 residues. The J segment lost 14 bases and the V segment lost 4 bases, leaving 14 bases of the junction unmatched. CDR3 sequence (DNA): TGTGCCAGTAGTACGCCCGGGACAGGGGAGAGATTGGAGTACTTC. The encoded protein is CASSTPGTGERLEYF.